This T cell receptor (beta chain) derives from a study of HIV-infected patients and healthy controls (dated by TCRdb to the mid-2010s). Describing the broader study: Whether deep TCR repertoire sequencing of small blood samples from HIV patients could capture immune perturbation and reconstitution was tested in the study. General conclusions and limits of the study: Compared with controls, HIV-infected patients showed significantly different mean usage of eight alpha and eight beta V genes. The study cohorts differed slightly in age and sex profile, but those differences did not account for the observed differences in diversity. MAIT cell alpha-chain CDR3s were present at high frequency in healthy controls but severely depleted in HIV+ repertoires. In size-matched repertoire data, the apparent post-therapy recovery of the Gini index in HIV-infected patients was not replicated. Rare events from HIV-infected data received too much weight under size-matching, and comparisons were complicated by unequal numbers of distinct sequences between patients and controls. In the samples, alpha-beta chain pairing was left undetermined. Processing was restricted to sixteen HIV-infected individuals, which the authors judged to be a major constraint on the generalizability of the findings. More CDR3s were shared between individuals among healthy controls than among HIV+ patients, as measured by Jaccard index and by the count of highly shared sequences. Oligoclonality may be reflected in the significantly higher mean Gini indices of HIV-infected repertoires compared with controls. Sequencing depth was restricted by the use of whole blood, which also prevented the dynamics of distinct T-cell subpopulations from being separated. Most CMV-associated CDR3s became more frequent during therapy, although their change was not significant, whereas HIV-associated CDR3s showed a significant decrease in frequency. HLA typing of donors was not performed in the study. Healthy control repertoires showed roughly threefold more distinct CDR3s and higher Shannon diversity than untreated HIV+ repertoires.

Since whole blood was used without any cell fractionation, the repertoire reflected all peripheral T cells in unsorted form. About ten uninfected healthy donors were sampled as controls, four of whom were sampled twice about three months apart. For RNA extraction, 2 to 2.5 ml of peripheral blood was collected into Tempus tubes. Residual genomic DNA was removed with the TURBO-DNase kit and globin mRNA was depleted with GLOBINclear. This clonotype was detected many times. This clone's antigen is unknown. Base quality data are lacking; no much larger clone is found one base away. Reverse transcription of about 510 ng RNA was performed with SuperScript III using primers directed against the alpha and beta constant regions. Alpha and beta chain libraries were generated separately via chain-specific third strand synthesis with multiplexing indices. The protocol used a single primer pair to amplify all rearrangements within a chain, which avoided primer bias, and attached molecular barcodes to each cDNA molecule. Purified cDNA was joined by T4 RNA Ligase 1 to a 5' RACE adapter carrying a random hexamer and the SP2 sequencing primer site. Second strand synthesis was performed with Phusion polymerase and primed from the SP2 site, and slow temperature ramps were applied to favor optimal annealing. Joined together, two random hexamer sequences that had both been added before amplification formed the 12-nucleotide barcode of each molecule. An amplification PCR of about 23 cycles with P5s and P7 primers came after a short first PCR that had added P5 and P7 adapter elements plus a second index. A total of 25 to 30 PCR cycles were applied to the libraries, which were quantified on a Qubit, sized on a Bioanalyzer, and diluted to 4 nM. The normalized libraries were sequenced on an Illumina MiSeq using 2 x 250 paired-end kits. Reverse transcription reactions were cleaned up on MinElute columns and eluted into approximately 10 ul Tris-Cl. Adapter ligations were incubated for about 20 hours at 16 degrees C and subsequently purified with AMPure XP beads at a 1:1 ratio. In the source study's methods: Demultiplexed FASTQ files were processed with a modified Decombinator that output V, J, insert and barcode information. Any sequence that shared a barcode yet differed from the dominant sequence was discarded as an error, and the number of original cDNA molecules was estimated by counting barcodes clustered at Levenshtein distance 3. Downstream analyses used R packages ineq, vegan, igraph and RCytoscape, with IMGT nomenclature and CDR3 definitions. V gene usage was computed over distinct sequences, each TCR counted once to avoid skew from clonal expansion. Similarity networks connected unique CDR3 amino acid sequences within a donor whenever two sequences differed by a single Levenshtein edit. In the repertoires, a search was made for a compiled set of published HIV-specific CDR3s (over 80 alpha, approximately 700 beta) and CMV-specific CDR3s (around twelve alpha, 253 beta). Random subsampling to size-matched repertoires demonstrated that the decreased diversity in patients did not result from their lower sequence numbers. TCRdb trimmed the raw reads at Q25, called clones with MiXCR and kept productive beta chains. Entries are consolidated by CDR3 protein sequence, retaining the most common genes and DNA. These V and J calls originate from TCRdb's pipeline instead of the authors' own analysis. The sample table contains some 13,000 distinct CDR3 sequences; only one count was recorded for 9.9% of them. Of the sample, about 6.4% falls within the top ten clones.

Inclusive of the bounding cysteine and phenylalanine, the CDR3 is 14 residues long. Only CDR3 DNA is held: 42 bases, read in frame from base 1. The germline ends are 16 bases apart after V is trimmed by 0 bases and J by 11 bases. Based on the germline V gene, the CDR1 and CDR2 sequences are MNHEY and SVGAGI. Sequenced sample: blood. This TCR came from an adult in good health. The chain employs TRBV6-5 and TRBJ1-1; matching of 6 bases hints at TRBD1 as the D gene. This receptor has the CDR3 CASSYSTTGLMAFF. The bases read TGTGCCAGCAGTTACTCGACCACAGGGTTGATGGCTTTCTTT.